These 25 T cell receptor beta chains were sequenced from one sample in a study of OX40 agonist ivuxolimab in advanced cancers. Sequenced by immunoSEQ multiplex PCR; TCRdb stores in-frame clones only, minus some. The data contain tens of thousands of clones, under 90% of them seen just once; the ten biggest clones take up roughly 25%. Sequenced here: CD4+ or CD8+ T cells sorted from blood, sampled in a trial of the OX40 agonist ivuxolimab. All receptors derive from an adult with an advanced solid tumor such as melanoma, head and neck, liver or kidney cancer.

The chain links TRBV7-9 to TRBJ2-1, with 10 bases identical to TRBD1. This CDR3 comprises 14 residues. V lost 5 bases to trimming and J lost 8 bases; unmatched junction nucleotides: 6. CDR1 and CDR2 from the germline V gene are SEHNR and FQNEAQ (reference sequence). The CDR3 reads CASSQTGGRDEQFF. The CDR3, as DNA: TGTGCCAGCAGCCAGACAGGGGGCAGGGATGAGCAGTTCTTC.

The chain couples TRBV14 to TRBJ1-2, with TRBD1 as a possible D gene (6 bases). V lost 0 bases and J lost 7, with 18 bases in between. The CDR3 covers 16 residues. CDR1 and CDR2 (germline): SGHDN, FVKESK. Written as DNA, the CDR3 is TGTGCCAGCAGCCAAGATGTACAGGGTCGGGGTGTTGGCTACACCTTC. Residues: CASSQDVQGRGVGYTF.

The chain joins TRBV19 to TRBJ2-1; the match to TRBD1 covers 9 bases. Trimming removed 1 base from V and 6 bases from J; junction bases left unmatched: 4. The CDR3 contains 15 residues. The germline V gene has CDR1 LNHDA and CDR2 SQIVND (reference sequence). CDR3 coding DNA: TGTGCCAGTAGTATAGGACAGGGGGAGGTCAATGAGCAGTTCTTC. As protein: CASSIGQGEVNEQFF.

This clone came up a few times. The rearrangement joins TRBV11-2 to TRBJ1-3, with D unresolved. The germline V gene has CDR1 SGHAT and CDR2 FQNNGV. Trimming cost V 3 bases and J 2 bases, with 8 bases left between them. This CDR3 spans 14 amino acids. The CDR3 region is CASSLGGTGNTIYF. In DNA, the CDR3 is TGTGCCAGCAGCTTGGGAGGAACTGGAAACACCATATATTTT.

This clone appeared once. The V call is TRBV7-3, the J call TRBJ2-3; maybe TRBD2 (6 bases). CDR3 size: 15 residues. Germline V gene data show CDR1 as SGHTA and CDR2 as FQGTGA. Deletions cut 5 bases from V and 2 bases from J, with 14 bases between. CDR3 nucleotides: TGTGCCAGCAGCCAGACGGCGGGACTCACAGATACGCAGTATTTT. Translated, it gives CASSQTAGLTDTQYF.

The chain carries TRBV11-2 and TRBJ2-3; D is possibly TRBD2 (7 bases). Trimming took 5 bases from V and 6 from J, leaving 21 bases between them. The CDR3 totals 16 residues. Germline CDR1 SGHAT, CDR2 FQNNGV. This CDR3 is CASSRGAYRPLDTQYF. The CDR3 DNA is TGTGCCAGCAGCCGGGGGGCATATCGCCCCCTGGATACGCAGTATTTT.

The gene calls are TRBV29-1 and TRBJ1-5; 11 positions agree with TRBD1. J lost 4 bases, V lost 1 base, and 3 bases had no gene match. The CDR3 loop spans 15 amino acids. Germline loops: CDR1 SQVTM, CDR2 ANQGSEA. CDR3 sequence (DNA): TGCAGCGTTGAAGTCGGGACAGGGGGTAATCAGCCCCAGCATTTT. This sequence encodes CSVEVGTGGNQPQHF.

The V call is TRBV10-3, the J call TRBJ1-2; weak D call: TRBD1 (6 bases). Germline V gene lookup returns CDR1 ENHRY and CDR2 SYGVKD. The length of the CDR3 is 14 residues. V lost 3 bases and J lost 2, with 10 bases in between. DNA of the CDR3: TGTGCCATCAGTGACTACACAGGGAACTATGGCTACACCTTC. This gives the protein CAISDYTGNYGYTF.

The chain joins TRBV14 to TRBJ2-7, with D possibly TRBD2 on 5 matching bases. The germline CDR1 and CDR2 sequences are SGHDN and FVKESK. The ends were cut back, 2 bases at V and 0 bases at J, with 17 bases in the middle. This CDR3 is 17 amino acids long. The CDR3 DNA follows: TGTGCCAGCAGCCAATATACTATGCCGGGGTACTCCTACGAGCAGTACTTC. It is translated as CASSQYTMPGYSYEQYF.

This chain uses TRBV27 with TRBJ1-5, with D possibly TRBD1 on 6 matching bases. V lost 5 bases and J 6 bases, leaving 11 bases between the germline ends. Per germline, CDR1 MNHEY and CDR2 SMNVEV (reference sequence). The CDR3 is 13 residues long. CDR3 DNA sequence: TGTGCCAGCAGTCCTCTCAGGGGTCAGCCCCAGCATTTT. Encoded protein: CASSPLRGQPQHF.

The chain carries TRBV6-5 and TRBJ2-2; perhaps TRBD2 as D (6 bases). The CDR3 totals 14 residues. Per the germline V gene, CDR1 is MNHEY and CDR2 is SVGAGI. V lost 6 bases, J lost 7 bases, and 15 bases lay in between. The CDR3 loop is CASRPGTLIGELFF. DNA of the CDR3: TGTGCCAGCAGGCCCGGGACTCTCATCGGGGAGCTGTTTTTT.

V and J are TRBV30 and TRBJ2-7; TRBD1 might be the D (6 bases). This CDR3 spans 14 amino acids. Trimming removed 3 bases at V and 0 bases at J, with 12 bases between. Per the germline V gene, CDR1 is GTSNPN and CDR2 is SVGIG (reference sequence). Written as DNA, the CDR3 is TGTGCCTGGAGGCAGGGGAGAATCTCCTACGAGCAGTACTTC. It yields the protein CAWRQGRISYEQYF.

The rearrangement uses TRBV9 and TRBJ1-4; D not resolved. The V end was cut by 3 bases, the J end by 3 bases, with 12 bases between. Germline V CDR1 and CDR2: SGDLS, YYNGEE. The CDR3 consists of 15 residues. CDR3 coding DNA: TGTGCCAGCAGCGCCACAGTATCCTCTAATGAAAAACTGTTTTTT. Protein product: CASSATVSSNEKLFF.

The chain has TRBV6-4 and TRBJ2-7, with 9 bases that match TRBD1. The CDR3 runs to 15 residues. From germline, CDR1 is MRHNA and CDR2 SNTAGT. The ends lost 8 bases at V and 5 bases at J; junction bases unmatched: 13. CDR3 in amino acids: CASLVTGTGKNEQYF. The CDR3 DNA reads as TGTGCCAGCCTAGTCACCGGGACAGGGAAAAACGAGCAGTACTTC.

J is TRBJ2-4 and V is TRBV10-3; D is unresolved. The germline V gene has CDR1 ENHRY and CDR2 SYGVKD. This CDR3 spans 14 amino acids. The V gene lost 2 bases and the J gene lost 0 bases, with 5 bases spanning the gap. In nucleotides, the CDR3 is TGTGCCATCAGTGAGCCCATAGCCAAAAACATTCAGTACTTC. It encodes CAISEPIAKNIQYF.

The CDR3 region is CASSSSQSSEAFF. As DNA, the CDR3 is TGTGCCAGCAGCTCCTCTCAAAGCTCTGAAGCTTTCTTT. The chain is built from TRBV5-5 and TRBJ1-1, with D unresolved. This CDR3 has 13 amino acids. Trimming took off 3 bases at V and 6 bases at J, with 12 bases between the two ends. The germline gives CDR1 SGHKS, CDR2 YYEKEE (reference sequence).

The chain has TRBV4-3 and TRBJ1-1; possibly TRBD1 for D (6 bases). Per germline, CDR1 LGHNA and CDR2 YSLEER. The CDR3 runs to 16 residues. Trimming removed 0 bases from V and 3 bases from J, with 14 bases in between. CDR3 region: CASSQDVRGQDTEAFF. The DNA for the CDR3 is TGCGCCAGCAGCCAAGATGTTCGGGGGCAGGACACTGAAGCTTTCTTT.

The gene calls are TRBV9 and TRBJ2-1; unclear D gene. V was pared by 7 bases and J by 6 bases, with 14 bases between. CDR1 SGDLS and CDR2 YYNGEE come from the germline V gene. The CDR3 contains 13 residues. CDR3 residues: CASASSRGNEQFF. CDR3 nucleotide sequence: TGTGCCAGCGCCTCGAGCCGCGGCAATGAGCAGTTCTTC.

Judged by abundance, this clone is medium-sized. V usage is TRBV27 and J usage is TRBJ2-7; 11 bases map to TRBD2. V was clipped by 6 bases and J by 1 base; unmatched bases: 5. The CDR3 has 15 amino acids. Germline V lookup: CDR1 MNHEY, CDR2 SMNVEV (reference sequence). The CDR3 region is CASRGTSGASYEQYF. CDR3 in DNA: TGTGCCAGCAGGGGGACTAGCGGAGCTTCCTACGAGCAGTACTTC.

V usage is TRBV29-1 and J usage is TRBJ2-1, with TRBD1 identical over 8 bases. The germline V gene encodes CDR1 SQVTM and CDR2 ANQGSEA. The CDR3 covers 17 residues. Losses at the gene ends were 1 base for V and 4 bases for J; bases not matched to a gene: 12. CDR3 region: CSVEGSGGLGGYNEQFF. CDR3 bases: TGCAGCGTTGAAGGTTCAGGGGGCTTAGGAGGATACAATGAGCAGTTCTTC.

This sequence joins TRBV5-1 and TRBJ2-2; no firm D call. Trimming removed 1 base at V and 2 bases at J, with 9 bases between. CDR1 and CDR2 (germline): SGHRS, YFSETQ. This CDR3 region has 15 residues. CDR3 loop: CASSLSAPNTGELFF. CDR3 DNA: TGCGCCAGCAGCTTGTCCGCACCCAACACCGGGGAGCTGTTTTTT.

This chain's CDR3 is CASSLALGSTEAFF. The DNA of the CDR3 is TGTGCCAGCAGTCTAGCCCTCGGCAGCACTGAAGCTTTCTTT. J is TRBJ1-1 and V is TRBV27; the D is unclear. Trimming took off 5 bases at V and 4 bases at J, with 14 bases between the two ends. The CDR3 extends over 14 amino acids. Germline CDR1 MNHEY, CDR2 SMNVEV (reference sequence).

The chain joins TRBV19 to TRBJ1-4, with D perhaps matching TRBD1 (6 bases). Trimming shortened V by 5 bases and J by 8 bases, and 18 bases separated the two germline ends. The CDR3 length is 15 residues. Germline values: CDR1 LNHDA, CDR2 SQIVND (reference sequence). The CDR3 reads CASSPWTERSEKLFF. CDR3 coding DNA: TGTGCCAGTAGTCCCTGGACAGAGCGGAGCGAAAAACTGTTTTTT.

This sequence joins TRBV7-3 and TRBJ2-4; the match to TRBD2 covers 9 bases. CDR3 length equals 18 residues. After removal of 5 bases from V and 0 bases from J, the junction contained 11 bases not matched to a gene. Germline V gene lookup returns CDR1 SGHTA and CDR2 FQGTGA. CDR3 residues: CASSPQRGAPLAKNIQYF. CDR3 coding DNA: TGTGCCAGCAGCCCCCAGCGGGGGGCCCCCCTAGCCAAAAACATTCAGTACTTC.

The chain employs TRBV6-5 and TRBJ2-7, with 9 bases fitting TRBD1. Trimming took 2 bases from V and 3 from J; bases not matched to a gene: 2. Germline CDR1 reads MNHEY; CDR2 reads SVGAGI. The length of the CDR3 is 14 residues. CDR3 loop: CASSYETGGYEQYF. CDR3 nucleotide sequence: TGTGCCAGCAGTTACGAGACAGGGGGCTACGAGCAGTACTTC.